This T cell receptor (beta chain) was captured in a study of Ad26.COV2.S vaccination and SARS-CoV-2 variants (dated by TCRdb to the early 2020s). About the study as a whole: Donors in the vaccine arm were drawn from COV1001, a multicentre, randomized, double-blind, placebo-controlled phase I-IIa trial testing Ad26.COV2.S in healthy adults. Ad26.COV2.S was administered intramuscularly at 5 x 10^10 or 1 x 10^11 viral particles, either as a single shot or as two shots given 56 days apart. Sequencing of the TCRbeta repertoire served to evaluate the specificity and breadth of SARS-CoV-2-reactive T cell receptors following Ad26.COV2.S vaccination. A total of 32 samples were included in the TCR-sequenced set, comprising about 20 Ad26.COV2.S vaccine recipients, 5 placebo recipients and 8 SARS-CoV-2 convalescent individuals. Trial participants were randomized into five groups of five, in which low-dose or high-dose Ad26.COV2.S was given once or twice, or placebo was given on both occasions. Throughout the experiments and outcome assessment, investigators stayed blinded to trial group allocation.

Results and caveats for the whole study, not just this receptor: Vaccine and placebo recipients had comparable non-spike TCR breadth, which fits with the vaccine containing only spike. After vaccination, substantial breadth of spike-specific CD8+ and CD4+ T cell responses was reported. Comparing responses between vaccine doses or regimens was not something the study was powered to do. Higher spike-specific TCR breadth was observed in Ad26.COV2.S recipients than in placebo recipients (P = 0.0014). According to the authors, total T cell responses may have been underestimated by the TCR breadth and depth analyses.

The immunoSEQ Assay was the method used to sequence TCRbeta CDR3 regions. After extraction, genomic DNA underwent amplification by bias-controlled multiplex PCR, followed by high-throughput sequencing. The study's processing was this. To quantify the absolute abundance of every unique TCRbeta CDR3 region, sequences were collapsed and filtered. Usable DNA was measured by amplifying reference genes present in all nucleated cells, and TCRbeta template counts were normalized to that usable DNA to estimate T cell fraction. Repertoire TCRs were annotated as SARS-CoV-2-specific when V gene, CDR3 amino acid sequence and J gene were exactly matched to a known reactive TCR set. The reference SARS-CoV-2 TCR set came from MIRA and was filtered for enrichment in COVID-19-positive ImmuneCODE repertoires, removing public or cross-reactive TCRs. Based on the MIRA antigens, annotated TCRs were further analysed at the level of specific ORF or position within ORF. Breadth was defined as the number of annotated unique rearrangements divided by the total number of unique productive rearrangements, and depth was defined as the summed frequency of the annotated unique rearrangements. TCR breadth was compared between groups using two-sided Wilcoxon rank-sum tests. In TCRdb, the immuneACCESS table is reduced to in-frame sequences with V and J assigned. These tables do not hold every clone; where another copy was compared, an unresolved V gene accounts for under half, and the others remain unexplained. V and J calls and clone size are given by that table; D and trimming were obtained from the DNA. For this sample there are about 350,000 clones; around 90% appear just once. About 6.4% of the sample is taken by the ten largest.

Of note for this clone: Its antigen specificity is not known. Nothing much larger sits one base from this clone, and base qualities are not available.

Reading the label with the study, this specimen's treatment or condition is: 15 to 20 received Ad26.COV2.S at low or high dose, single or two shots; 5 received placebo; per-sample allocation not given. Repertoires of vaccine and placebo recipients were sequenced from samples collected on day 63 after the first injection. Cohort 1b enrolled around 24 adults aged 18-55 years at a single site in Boston, USA, between 29 July and 7 August 2020. Ad26.COV2.S was a replication-incompetent adenovirus type 26 vector expressing a prefusion-stabilized SARS-CoV-2 spike protein from the original Wuhan strain. From the cysteine through the phenylalanine, the CDR3 covers 16 amino acids. Here the CDR3 DNA is all that survives: 48 bases in frame from base 1. CDR1 and CDR2 were assigned from the germline V gene as MDHEN and SYDVKM. V and J are truncated by 3 bases and 4 bases respectively, leaving an intervening sequence of 16 bases.

This TCR came from a person between 18 and 60 years old who received the Ad26.COV2.S COVID-19 vaccine or a placebo. The sequence links TRBV28 to TRBJ1-3, with TRBD1 perhaps the D gene, on 5 matching bases. Sequences were derived from peripheral blood, sampled in a trial of Ad26.COV2.S vaccine versus placebo. The base sequence is TGTGCCAGCAGTTTGGGTATGGCAGGGATAGGAAACACCATATATTTT. Its translation is CASSLGMAGIGNTIYF.